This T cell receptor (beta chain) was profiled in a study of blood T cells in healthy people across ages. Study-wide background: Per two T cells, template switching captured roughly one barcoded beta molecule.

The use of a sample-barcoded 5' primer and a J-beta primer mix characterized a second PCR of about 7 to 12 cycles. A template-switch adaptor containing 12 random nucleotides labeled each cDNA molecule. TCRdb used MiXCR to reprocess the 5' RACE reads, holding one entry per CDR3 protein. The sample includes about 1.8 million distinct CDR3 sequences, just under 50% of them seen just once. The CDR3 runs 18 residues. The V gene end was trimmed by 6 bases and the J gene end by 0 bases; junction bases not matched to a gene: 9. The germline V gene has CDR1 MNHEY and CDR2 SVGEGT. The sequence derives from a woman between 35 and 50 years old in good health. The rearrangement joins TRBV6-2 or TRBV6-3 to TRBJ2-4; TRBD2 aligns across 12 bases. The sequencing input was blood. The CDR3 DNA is TGTGCCAGCAGGTCACTAGCGGGGGGACGCCTAGCCAAAAACATTCAGTACTTC. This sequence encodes CASRSLAGGRLAKNIQYF.